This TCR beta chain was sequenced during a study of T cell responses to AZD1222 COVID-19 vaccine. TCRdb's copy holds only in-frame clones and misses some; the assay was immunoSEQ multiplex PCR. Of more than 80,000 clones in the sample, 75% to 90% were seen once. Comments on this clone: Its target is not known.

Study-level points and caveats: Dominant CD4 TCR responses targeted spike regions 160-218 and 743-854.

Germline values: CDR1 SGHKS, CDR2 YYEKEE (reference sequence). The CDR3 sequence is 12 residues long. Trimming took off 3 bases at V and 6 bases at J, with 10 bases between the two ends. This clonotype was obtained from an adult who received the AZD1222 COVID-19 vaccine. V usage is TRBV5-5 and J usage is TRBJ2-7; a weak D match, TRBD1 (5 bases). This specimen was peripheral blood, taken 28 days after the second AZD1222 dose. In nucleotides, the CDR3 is TGTGCCAGCAGCTATAGGGGTTTCGAGCAGTACTTC. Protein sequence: CASSYRGFEQYF.